One and the same sample provided the 28 T cell receptor beta chains below, sequenced in a study of cytomegalovirus exposure and HLA in healthy donors (dated by TCRdb to about 2017). Receptor libraries were prepared by the immunoSEQ multiplex PCR assay. A mixture of 60 forward primers for TCR Vbeta segments and 13 reverse primers for TCR Jbeta segments was used in the multiplex PCR. TCRdb limited this immuneACCESS table to in-frame rearrangements with V and J called. A share of clones is missing; checked studies link under half to unresolved V genes, and the rest is unexplained. Across this sample there are around 150,000 clones, with about 88% seen only once. The ten largest make up about 2% of the sample. Sequenced input: PBMCs. The receptor source for this set is a man younger than 35 in good health and CMV-seropositive.

The CDR3 here is CASRQASNQPQHF. CDR3 DNA sequence: TGTGCCAGCAGACAGGCTAGCAATCAGCCCCAGCATTTT. This rearrangement joins TRBV27 to TRBJ1-5; D perhaps matches TRBD1 (5 bases). The CDR3 contains 13 residues. Per the germline V gene, CDR1 is MNHEY and CDR2 is SMNVEV (reference sequence). The ends were cut back, 6 bases at V and 0 bases at J, with 6 bases in the middle.

In regard to this clone: The junction does not match germline at one end; this may be a read error. J is TRBJ2-6 and V is TRBV2, with D possibly matching TRBD1 (5 bases). CDR3 length: 15 residues. Germline CDR1 is SNHLY and CDR2 is FYNNEI. CDR3 in amino acids: CASRLANSGANGLTF. As DNA, the CDR3 is TGTGCCAGCAGGCTGGCTAACTCTGGGGCCAACGGCCTGACTTTC.

The genes are TRBV29-1 and TRBJ1-1; TRBD1 matches 8 bases. V was pared by 6 bases and J by 1 base, with 7 bases of the junction left unmatched. CDR1 is SQVTM, CDR2 ANQGSEA, per germline. The length of the CDR3 is 14 residues. The CDR3 sequence: CSVTKGTGNTEAFF. The CDR3 nucleotides are TGCAGCGTCACGAAGGGGACAGGGAACACTGAAGCTTTCTTT.

This chain connects TRBV29-1 to TRBJ2-1; 10 nucleotides align to TRBD2. Germline CDR1 and CDR2: SQVTM and ANQGSEA. V lost 3 bases, J lost 6 bases, and 11 bases stayed unmatched. The CDR3 totals 16 residues. The chain's CDR3 is CSVEILLAGTSNEQFF. The CDR3 DNA reads TGCAGCGTTGAGATCTTACTAGCGGGGACCTCCAATGAGCAGTTCTTC.

The V and J genes are TRBV10-1 and TRBJ1-4; 9 bases map to TRBD1. Germline V gene lookup returns CDR1 WNHNN and CDR2 SYGVQD (reference sequence). The CDR3 runs to 14 residues. V was pared by 6 bases and J by 7 bases, with 6 bases of the junction left unmatched. CDR3 in DNA: TGCGCCAGCAGAAAAGGGACAGGGTGTGAAAAACTGTTTTTT. It specifies CASRKGTGCEKLFF.

The CDR3 nucleotides are TGTGCCAGCAGCTTGTCCGCGACTACTTCCTACGAGCAGTACTTC. Its translation is CASSLSATTSYEQYF. This sequence joins TRBV5-4 and TRBJ2-7, with D tentatively TRBD2 (5 bases). V was trimmed by 1 base and J by 1 base, leaving 12 bases between them. Germline CDR1 SGHNT, CDR2 YYREEE (reference sequence). This CDR3 comprises 15 residues.

V and J are TRBV10-3 and TRBJ1-4; D is undetermined. This CDR3 has 13 residues. The germline V gene encodes CDR1 ENHRY and CDR2 SYGVKD. V was shortened by 0 bases and J by 4 bases, with 3 bases between the two germline ends. Written as DNA, the CDR3 is TGTGCCATCAGTGAGTCGAGTAATGAAAAACTGTTTTTT. Protein product: CAISESSNEKLFF.

V and J are TRBV6-5 and TRBJ2-7, with D possibly TRBD2 on 6 matching bases. Trimming removed 1 base from V and 6 bases from J, with 16 bases in between. The CDR3 covers 15 residues. Germline-derived CDR1 and CDR2 are MNHEY and SVGAGI. The DNA of the CDR3 is TGTGCCAGCAGTTACTACAATGACTTCGGGGGCGAGCAGTACTTC. Translation gives CASSYYNDFGGEQYF.

This CDR3 is CASKSGPATEAFF. The CDR3 nucleotides are TGTGCCAGCAAGTCAGGGCCAGCAACTGAAGCTTTCTTT. The chain carries TRBV6-4 and TRBJ1-1; D may be TRBD1 (5 bases). Deletions cut 7 bases from V and 5 bases from J, with 14 bases between. CDR1 is MRHNA, CDR2 SNTAGT, per germline. This CDR3 spans 13 amino acids.

The CDR3 DNA follows: TGTGCCAGCAGTGGCGGGGACAGGGGGAAAGAGACCCAGTACTTC. It translates to CASSGGDRGKETQYF. The chain combines TRBV6-1 with TRBJ2-5; the match to TRBD1 covers 11 bases. CDR1 is MNHNS, CDR2 SASEGT, per germline. Losses at the gene ends were 4 bases for V and 3 bases for J; bases not matched to a gene: 4. The CDR3 sequence is 15 residues long.

The chain uses TRBV2 and TRBJ1-1; 7 bases match TRBD1. Per germline, CDR1 SNHLY and CDR2 FYNNEI. With 2 bases clipped from V and 1 base from J, the junction kept 10 bases outside the gene matches. The CDR3 sequence is 17 residues long. CDR3 DNA: TGTGCCAGCAGTGAAAGGCCAGGGGGATTAGGGAACACTGAAGCTTTCTTT. As protein: CASSERPGGLGNTEAFF.

Notes on this clone: A junction boundary mismatches the germline segment, possibly from a read error. Other nucleotide sequences in the sample specify the same CDR3. The chain couples TRBV7-3 to TRBJ2-3, with TRBD2 matching 10 bases. Germline CDR1 is SGHTA and CDR2 is FQGTGA. The CDR3 extends over 15 amino acids. The CDR3 region is CASSLTKASGGMQYF. CDR3 nucleotide sequence: TGTGCCAGCAGTTTAACGAAGGCTAGCGGGGGTATGCAGTATTTT.

This clone was counted once. The J gene is TRBJ2-3, the V gene TRBV5-6; 9 bases align to TRBD2. V gave up 0 bases and J gave up 4 bases; unmatched junction bases: 6. CDR1 is SGHDT and CDR2 is YYEEEE in the germline V gene. The CDR3 has 16 residues. The DNA for the CDR3 is TGTGCCAGCAGCTTGGACGGGACTAGCATCGCAGATACGCAGTATTTT. It yields the protein CASSLDGTSIADTQYF. The variable domain in full, with the rest retrieved from reference TRBV5-6 and TRBJ2-3, is DAGVTQSPTHLIKTRGQQVTLRCSPKSGHDTVSWYQQALGQGPQFIFQYYEEEERQRGNFPDRFSGHQFPNYSSELNVNALLLGDSALYLCASSLDGTSIADTQYFGPGTRLTVL.

The chain recombines TRBV29-1 with TRBJ1-3; 8 bases agree with TRBD1. CDR1 and CDR2 (germline): SQVTM, ANQGSEA. The ends lost 6 bases at V and 3 bases at J; junction bases unmatched: 7. The CDR3 is made up of 14 amino acids. In DNA form, the CDR3 reads TGCAGCGTCCTGACAGGGGAGAATGGAAACACCATATATTTT. Translating it yields CSVLTGENGNTIYF.

CDR3 in DNA: TGTGCCAGCACCGACAACGACAGCTACTCCTACGAGCAGTACTTC. Encoded protein: CASTDNDSYSYEQYF. The chain joins TRBV2 to TRBJ2-7, with D maybe TRBD1 (5 bases). Between the trimmed V and J ends, which lost 7 bases and 0 bases, there was a span of 16 bases. The CDR3 is 15 amino acids. Germline-derived CDR1 and CDR2 are SNHLY and FYNNEI. The entire variable domain, with the rest obtained from reference TRBV2 and TRBJ2-7, is as follows: EPEVTQTPSHQVTQMGQEVILRCVPISNHLYFYWYRQILGQKVEFLVSFYNNEISEKSEIFDDQFSVERPDGSNFTLKIRSTKLEDSAMYFCASTDNDSYSYEQYFGPGTRLTVT.

The chain joins TRBV13 to TRBJ1-1; 7 bases agree with TRBD1. J was trimmed by 3 bases and V by 4 bases; bases with no gene match: 5. In germline, CDR1 is PRHDT, CDR2 FYEKMQ (reference sequence). This CDR3 has 14 amino acids. The CDR3 here is CASSSTGSDTEAFF. The CDR3 DNA reads as TGTGCCAGCAGCTCGACAGGGAGTGACACTGAAGCTTTCTTT.

The chain couples TRBV4-3 to TRBJ2-2; 10 bases align to TRBD1. Germline V gives CDR1 LGHNA, CDR2 YSLEER. The CDR3 sequence is 15 residues long. Trimming removed 4 bases from V and 5 bases from J; junction bases left unmatched: 4. The DNA of the CDR3 is TGCGCCAGCAGCCTGACAGGGGGCCTAACCGGGGAGCTGTTTTTT. Translated, it gives CASSLTGGLTGELFF.

V is TRBV4-3 and J is TRBJ2-7; 9 bases are a match to TRBD2. The junction had 5 bases not matched to a gene; V was cut back by 1 base and J by 4 bases. CDR3 size: 15 residues. CDR1 LGHNA and CDR2 YSLEER come from the germline V gene. The CDR3: CASSQVLAGWYEQYF. The CDR3 nucleotides are TGCGCCAGCAGCCAAGTTCTAGCGGGGTGGTACGAGCAGTACTTC.

This chain connects TRBV4-2 to TRBJ2-5; 9 bases are shared with TRBD1. The CDR3 spans 18 residues. J was trimmed by 0 bases and V by 1 base; bases with no gene match: 9. Germline V CDR1 and CDR2: LGHNA, YNFKEQ. The CDR3 nucleotides are TGTGCCAGCAGCCAAGGCCTTAGGACAGGGGAGTACCAAGAGACCCAGTACTTC. This sequence encodes CASSQGLRTGEYQETQYF.

The chain is built from TRBV5-1 and TRBJ1-1; 7 bases line up with TRBD1. With V trimmed by 0 bases and J by 1 base, 3 bases remained unmatched. The V gene's germline CDR1 is SGHRS and CDR2 YFSETQ. The CDR3 runs to 15 residues. For the CDR3, the DNA is TGCGCCAGCAGCTTGGAAAGGGGGCGGAACACTGAAGCTTTCTTT. It translates to CASSLERGRNTEAFF.

CDR3 loop: CASSLAGTASNQPQHF. The CDR3 DNA follows: TGTGCCAGCAGCTTAGCGGGGACAGCTAGCAATCAGCCCCAGCATTTT. The V and J genes are TRBV7-8 and TRBJ1-5; TRBD1 agrees at 7 bases. J lost 0 bases, V lost 0 bases, and 2 bases had no gene match. The germline gives CDR1 SGHVS, CDR2 FQNEAQ. This CDR3 is built from 16 residues.

This chain connects TRBV6-5 to TRBJ1-5; D is possibly TRBD1 (5 bases). The V end lost 5 bases, the J end lost 6 bases, and 14 bases lay between the germline ends. Germline V gene data show CDR1 as MNHEY and CDR2 as SVGAGI. The CDR3 covers 14 residues. The CDR3 sequence is CASSGGLKVQPQHF. The CDR3 DNA reads TGTGCCAGCAGTGGGGGGTTGAAAGTTCAGCCCCAGCATTTT.

J is TRBJ2-1 and V is TRBV27, with D possibly being TRBD2 (5 bases). CDR3 length: 14 residues. Between the trimmed V and J ends, which lost 4 bases and 7 bases, there was a span of 14 bases. CDR1 and CDR2 from the germline V gene are MNHEY and SMNVEV (reference sequence). CDR3 in amino acids: CASSSVTTGNEQFF. For the CDR3, the DNA is TGTGCCAGCAGTTCAGTTACTACGGGAAATGAGCAGTTCTTC.

As DNA, the CDR3 is TGTGCCACCAGCAGAGTACTAGCGGGGGGGACCTACGAGCAGTACTTC. This encodes CATSRVLAGGTYEQYF. V and J are TRBV15 and TRBJ2-7, with 13 bases aligning to TRBD2. Trimming removed 1 base from V and 2 bases from J; junction bases left unmatched: 2. There are 16 residues in the CDR3. CDR1 is LNHNV and CDR2 is YYDKDF in the germline V gene (reference sequence).

V is TRBV19 and J is TRBJ1-5; perhaps TRBD1 as D (6 bases). Germline V gene data show CDR1 as LNHDA and CDR2 as SQIVND (reference sequence). This CDR3 is built from 14 residues. Trimming shortened V by 0 bases and J by 7 bases, and 10 bases separated the two germline ends. CDR3: CASSIDAGQQPQHF. The CDR3 DNA reads as TGTGCCAGTAGTATAGATGCCGGACAGCAGCCCCAGCATTTT.

The gene calls are TRBV5-3 and TRBJ1-2; 8 positions match TRBD1. TRBV5-3 carries the ORF label, with uncertain function. V lost 3 bases, J lost 0 bases, and 13 bases stayed unmatched. CDR3 size: 18 residues. Here the CDR3 reads CARSSGGGTGGPNYGYTF. Written as DNA, the CDR3 is TGTGCCAGAAGCTCAGGCGGGGGCACAGGGGGGCCTAACTATGGCTACACCTTC.

The chain carries TRBV7-6 and TRBJ2-7; 7 bases align to TRBD1. Germline-derived CDR1 and CDR2 are SGHVS and FNYEAQ. With 4 bases clipped from V and 6 bases from J, the junction kept 15 bases outside the gene matches. The CDR3 consists of 16 residues. The CDR3 loop reads CASSSKTRDSQGEQYF. The CDR3 region has the DNA TGTGCCAGCAGCTCGAAGACTCGGGACAGCCAAGGCGAGCAGTACTTC.

The chain is built from TRBV4-3 and TRBJ1-4; D unresolved. With 4 bases removed from V and 7 bases from J, the gap between germline ends came to 7 bases. This CDR3 region has 12 residues. CDR1 LGHNA and CDR2 YSLEER come from the germline V gene. CDR3 in amino acids: CASSPSSEKLFF. Here the CDR3 DNA reads TGCGCCAGCAGCCCTAGCAGTGAAAAACTGTTTTTT.